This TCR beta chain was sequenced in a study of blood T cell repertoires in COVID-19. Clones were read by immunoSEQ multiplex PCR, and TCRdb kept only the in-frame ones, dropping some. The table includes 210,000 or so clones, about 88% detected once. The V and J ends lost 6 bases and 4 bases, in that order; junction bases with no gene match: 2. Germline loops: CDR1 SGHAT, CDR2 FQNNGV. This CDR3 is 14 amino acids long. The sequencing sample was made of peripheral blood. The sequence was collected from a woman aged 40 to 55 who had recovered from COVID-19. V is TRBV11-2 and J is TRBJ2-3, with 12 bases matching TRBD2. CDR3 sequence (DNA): TGTGCCAGCAGGACTAGCGGGAGACCAGATACGCAGTATTTT. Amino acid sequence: CASRTSGRPDTQYF.